Following are 14 T cell receptor beta chains from one sample sequenced in a study of identical twins. A single record per CDR3 protein comes from TCRdb applying MiXCR to the 5' RACE reads. The profile shows roughly 1.6 million distinct CDR3 sequences, more than 30% of them singletons. The material sequenced was cord blood. Every receptor here comes from a newborn girl in good health.

This clonotype occurred a few times. V is TRBV4-1 and J is TRBJ2-7; D is undetermined. The V gene's germline CDR1 is MGHRA and CDR2 YSYEKL. This CDR3 region has 17 residues. V shed 1 base and J shed 1 base, with 17 bases lying between them. Here the CDR3 DNA reads TGCGCCAGCAGCCAAGTAATCCAGGTTCTCTCTTCCTACGAGCAGTACTTC. Its protein product is CASSQVIQVLSSYEQYF.

V is TRBV2 and J is TRBJ1-1; maybe TRBD1 (6 bases). The V and J ends lost 6 bases and 1 base respectively, with 21 bases between them. This CDR3 has 17 amino acids. Looked up from germline, CDR1 is SNHLY and CDR2 is FYNNEI. The CDR3 spells CASRGADRPQGNTEAFF. The CDR3 nucleotides read TGTGCCAGCAGGGGTGCAGACAGGCCCCAAGGGAACACTGAAGCTTTCTTT.

In this sample, this clonotype turned up a few times. V and J are TRBV12-5 and TRBJ2-3; D unclear. The ends were cut back, 2 bases at V and 2 bases at J, with 5 bases in the middle. Per the germline V gene, CDR1 is LGHNT and CDR2 is FRNRAP. CDR3 length: 13 amino acids. The CDR3: CASGLQATDTQYF. As DNA, the CDR3 is TGTGCTAGTGGTTTGCAGGCCACAGATACGCAGTATTTT.

This sequence joins TRBV3-1 and TRBJ2-1; weak D call: TRBD2 (5 bases). Trimming removed 1 base at V and 13 bases at J, with 20 bases between. The CDR3 has 15 residues. Germline values: CDR1 LGHDT, CDR2 YNNKEL (reference sequence). Written as DNA, the CDR3 is TGTGCCAGCAGCCAAGGGAGGTGGGCTCAAGAGACCCAGTTCTTC. Translating gives CASSQGRWAQETQFF.

The J gene is TRBJ1-5, the V gene TRBV4-2; maybe TRBD1 (5 bases). Germline-derived CDR1 and CDR2 are LGHNA and YNFKEQ. Trimming shortened V by 0 bases and J by 1 base, and 16 bases separated the two germline ends. CDR3 length: 18 amino acids. DNA of the CDR3: TGTGCCAGCAGCCAAGATCGTAGGGGAGAATGGAGCAATCAGCCCCAGCATTTT. This codes for CASSQDRRGEWSNQPQHF.

This clonotype came up a few times. V usage is TRBV20-1 and J usage is TRBJ2-3, with 7 bases fitting TRBD1. This CDR3 is 13 amino acids long. V was clipped by 5 bases and J by 2 bases; unmatched bases: 4. The germline gives CDR1 DFQATT, CDR2 SNEGSKA (reference sequence). CDR3 region: CSAWTGATDTQYF. The DNA of the CDR3 is TGCAGTGCTTGGACAGGAGCCACAGATACGCAGTATTTT.

In this sample, this clonotype turned up a few times. The V gene is TRBV7-9, the J gene TRBJ2-1; no clear D gene. CDR1 is SEHNR and CDR2 is FQNEAQ in the germline V gene (reference sequence). This CDR3 spans 16 amino acids. The V and J ends lost 3 bases and 3 bases respectively, with 15 bases between them. The CDR3 is CASSFSGFGDYNEQFF. In DNA form, the CDR3 reads TGTGCCAGCAGCTTTAGTGGCTTTGGGGACTACAATGAGCAGTTCTTC. Drawing the rest from reference TRBV7-9 and TRBJ2-1, the complete variable domain is DTGVSQNPRHKITKRGQNVTFRCDPISEHNRLYWYRQTLGQGPEFLTYFQNEAQLEKSRLLSDRFSAERPKGSFSTLEIQRTEQGDSAMYLCASSFSGFGDYNEQFFGPGTRLTVL.

This clonotype was counted at least ten times. The V gene is TRBV4-1, the J gene TRBJ2-7, with D possibly being TRBD1 or TRBD2 (5 bases each). The CDR3 extends over 14 amino acids. V was cut by 6 bases and J by 2 bases, with 14 bases left in between. In germline, CDR1 is MGHRA, CDR2 YSYEKL. The CDR3 coding sequence is TGCGCCAGCAGTCCCCGGGACCGACCCTACGAGCAGTACTTC. This codes for CASSPRDRPYEQYF.

This clonotype was counted a few times. The chain employs TRBV5-1 and TRBJ2-6; no firm D call. There are 15 residues in the CDR3. Germline V CDR1 and CDR2: SGHRS, YFSETQ. Trimming stripped 6 bases from V and 0 bases from J, with 10 bases between. In DNA form, the CDR3 reads TGCGCCAGCAACCCCAGGCCCTCTGGGGCCAACGTCCTGACTTTC. Amino acids: CASNPRPSGANVLTF.

The table lists this clonotype with many counts. The chain employs TRBV12-3 or TRBV12-4 and TRBJ1-2, with D tentatively TRBD1 (5 bases). The length of the CDR3 is 14 residues. The germline V and J ends were trimmed by 5 bases and 7 bases, with 17 bases remaining between them. The CDR3 DNA sequence: TGTGCCAGCAGTGAACGAGGAGGGGCTAGTGGCTACACCTTC. Residues: CASSERGGASGYTF.

This clonotype appeared a few times. The gene calls are TRBV4-1 and TRBJ2-5; D ambiguous. This CDR3 has 13 residues. The V and J ends lost 5 bases and 4 bases respectively, with 11 bases between them. Germline V CDR1 and CDR2: MGHRA, YSYEKL. The CDR3 DNA is TGCGCCAGCAGCGAACACGTGGGAGAGACCCAGTACTTC. As protein: CASSEHVGETQYF.

The rearrangement joins TRBV3-1 to TRBJ2-7; perhaps TRBD2 as D (6 bases). The CDR3 loop spans 15 amino acids. Germline lookup yields CDR1 LGHDT and CDR2 YNNKEL (reference sequence). V lost 0 bases and J lost 6, with 15 bases in between. This CDR3 is CASSQDLAYLSEQYF. For the CDR3, the DNA is TGTGCCAGCAGCCAAGATCTAGCGTACCTCTCCGAGCAGTACTTC.

The rearrangement uses TRBV5-1 and TRBJ2-1, with 8 bases matching TRBD2. The length of the CDR3 is 14 residues. With 9 bases clipped from V and 2 bases from J, the junction kept 7 bases outside the gene matches. CDR1 and CDR2 (germline): SGHRS, YFSETQ. For the CDR3, the DNA is TGCGCCACCTCAAGCGGGAGCCCCTACAATGAGCAGTTCTTC. Encoded protein: CATSSGSPYNEQFF.

V and J are TRBV7-9 and TRBJ1-5; D is possibly TRBD1 (6 bases). Germline-derived CDR1 and CDR2 are SEHNR and FQNEAQ (reference sequence). The CDR3 is made up of 15 amino acids. The V gene lost 1 base and the J gene lost 6 bases, with 13 bases spanning the gap. The CDR3 sequence is CASSLDRVNGQPQHF. CDR3 nucleotide sequence: TGTGCCAGCAGCTTAGACAGGGTTAACGGTCAGCCCCAGCATTTT.